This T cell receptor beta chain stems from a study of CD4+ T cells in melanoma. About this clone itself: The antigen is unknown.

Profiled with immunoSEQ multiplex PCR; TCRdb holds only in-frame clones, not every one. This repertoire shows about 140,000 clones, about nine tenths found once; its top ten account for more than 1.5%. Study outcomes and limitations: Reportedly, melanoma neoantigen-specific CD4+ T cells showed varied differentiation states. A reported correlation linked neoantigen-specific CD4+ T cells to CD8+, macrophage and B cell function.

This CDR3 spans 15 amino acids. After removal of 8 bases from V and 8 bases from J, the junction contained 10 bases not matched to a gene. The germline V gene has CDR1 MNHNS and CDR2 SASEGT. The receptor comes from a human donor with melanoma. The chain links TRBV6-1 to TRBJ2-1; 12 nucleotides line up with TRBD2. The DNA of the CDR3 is TGTGCCAGCCTAGCGGGGGGGCTTCCACGCGATGAGCAGTTCTTC. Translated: CASLAGGLPRDEQFF.